Presented here are 20 T cell receptor beta chains from one specimen sequenced in a study of blood T cells in healthy people across ages. With a J-beta primer mix and a sample-barcoded 5' primer, a second PCR ran 7 to 11 cycles. TCRdb redid the calling of the 5' RACE reads with MiXCR, one entry per CDR3 protein. The profile shows 1.5 million to 2 million distinct CDR3 sequences, around half of them singletons. The sample was blood. The receptors shown here come from a woman aged 40-49 years in good health.

The chain joins TRBV9 to TRBJ2-5; 8 bases fit TRBD1. CDR3 size: 15 residues. In germline, CDR1 is SGDLS, CDR2 YYNGEE. V gave up 5 bases and J gave up 5 bases; unmatched junction bases: 11. The CDR3 loop reads CASSVGQAIRETQYF. The CDR3 coding sequence is TGTGCCAGCAGTGTGGGACAGGCCATCCGGGAGACCCAGTACTTC.

The rearrangement uses TRBV20-1 and TRBJ2-1; 8 nucleotides agree with TRBD2. This CDR3 is 15 amino acids long. Germline CDR1 and CDR2: DFQATT and SNEGSKA (reference sequence). The junction had 4 bases not matched to a gene; V was cut back by 1 base and J by 2 bases. CDR3 in amino acids: CSARAVAGTYNEQFF. CDR3 DNA sequence: TGCAGTGCTAGAGCCGTAGCGGGAACCTACAATGAGCAGTTCTTC.

Of note for this clonotype: A read error may produce the germline difference seen at one junction end. J is TRBJ1-2 and V is TRBV7-9; 8 bases align to TRBD1. The CDR3 is 15 amino acids. The V gene's germline CDR1 is SEHNR and CDR2 FQNEAQ (reference sequence). This CDR3 is CASTLGGQESYGYTF. The CDR3 nucleotides are TGTGCCAGCACCTTAGGGGGACAGGAATCCTATGGCTACACCTTC.

The chain combines TRBV2 with TRBJ1-5; D is possibly TRBD1 (6 bases). Germline assignment: CDR1 SNHLY and CDR2 FYNNEI. The CDR3 has 15 residues. Trimming left V 5 bases short and J 6 bases short, with 17 bases between. The CDR3 is CASSTDGGAGQPQHF. CDR3 sequence (DNA): TGTGCCAGCAGTACCGATGGGGGCGCGGGTCAGCCCCAGCATTTT.

The J gene is TRBJ2-5, the V gene TRBV3-1, with D perhaps TRBD2 (5 bases). The CDR3 is 15 amino acids. Germline CDR1 is LGHDT and CDR2 is YNNKEL (reference sequence). V was cut by 3 bases and J by 5 bases, with 16 bases left in between. CDR3 region: CASSHRAPRGETQYF. The CDR3 DNA reads as TGTGCCAGCAGCCACCGGGCTCCCAGAGGGGAGACCCAGTACTTC.

V and J are TRBV9 and TRBJ1-2; 10 bases match TRBD1. Germline lookup yields CDR1 SGDLS and CDR2 YYNGEE. CDR3 length: 15 amino acids. J was trimmed by 3 bases and V by 0 bases; bases with no gene match: 2. The CDR3 loop reads CASSVGDRGDYGYTF. The CDR3 region has the DNA TGTGCCAGCAGCGTAGGGGACAGGGGCGACTATGGCTACACCTTC.

In nucleotides, the CDR3 is TGTGCCAGCAGCCAACAGACAGGGGAAGGTACATGCGAGCAGTACTTC. Its translation: CASSQQTGEGTCEQYF. The rearrangement links TRBV14 to TRBJ2-4; 8 bases match TRBD1. The end of the DNA aligns better with TRBJ2-7, so the J call may be wrong. There are 16 residues in the CDR3. Germline CDR1 reads SGHDN; CDR2 reads FVKESK.

This clonotype was counted many times. The chain carries TRBV28 and TRBJ2-5; 8 bases align to TRBD2. The CDR3 length is 13 residues. The germline gives CDR1 MDHEN, CDR2 SYDVKM. With 8 bases clipped from V and 2 bases from J, the junction kept 4 bases outside the gene matches. CDR3 sequence: CASGRGGQETQYF. The DNA of the CDR3 is TGTGCCAGCGGGCGCGGGGGGCAAGAGACCCAGTACTTC.

The chain has TRBV3-1 and TRBJ2-7; no clear D gene. The ends were cut back, 1 base at V and 2 bases at J, with 9 bases in the middle. The CDR3 runs to 14 residues. Germline assignment: CDR1 LGHDT and CDR2 YNNKEL (reference sequence). The CDR3 DNA is TGTGCCAGCAGCCAAGCGACCAGGCCCTACGAGCAGTACTTC. Its translation: CASSQATRPYEQYF.

In its sample, this clonotype was seen once. V and J are TRBV18 and TRBJ2-5; 10 nucleotides align to TRBD1. J gave up 5 bases and V 6 bases, and 15 bases lay outside the gene matches. CDR3 size: 17 residues. The V gene's germline CDR1 is KGHSH and CDR2 LQKENI. The CDR3 bases are TGTGCCAGCTCCCACAACGCCGGGACAGGGGTTTACGAGACCCAGTACTTC. Translated, it gives CASSHNAGTGVYETQYF.

This clonotype was detected once. The rearrangement joins TRBV5-1 to TRBJ2-5, with 9 positions matching TRBD2. There are 14 residues in the CDR3. The V gene's germline CDR1 is SGHRS and CDR2 YFSETQ. Losses at the gene ends were 3 bases for V and 5 bases for J; bases not matched to a gene: 5. CDR3 coding DNA: TGCGCCAGCAGCTCTTGGACTAGCGTCGAGACCCAGTACTTC. Translation: CASSSWTSVETQYF. Full variable domain (outside the CDR3, taken from reference TRBV5-1 and TRBJ2-5): KAGVTQTPRYLIKTRGQQVTLSCSPISGHRSVSWYQQTPGQGLQFLFEYFSETQRNKGNFPGRFSGRQFSNSRSEMNVSTLELGDSALYLCASSSWTSVETQYFGPGTRLLVL.

CDR3 DNA: TGTGCCAGCAGCCCCCCGGGGGCGCGCTACACCTTC. This gives the protein CASSPPGARYTF. This chain uses TRBV7-2 with TRBJ1-2, with D maybe TRBD1 (6 bases). Trimming left V 5 bases short and J 9 bases short, with 13 bases between. Germline assignment: CDR1 SGHTA and CDR2 FQGNSA. The CDR3 extends over 12 amino acids.

The V call is TRBV6-1, the J call TRBJ2-5; the match to TRBD1 covers 8 bases. Germline CDR1 and CDR2: MNHNS and SASEGT. Trimming took 3 bases from V and 4 from J; bases not matched to a gene: 7. The CDR3 loop spans 15 amino acids. The CDR3 DNA reads TGTGCCAGCAGTGACGGGACAGGTGGGGCAGAGACCCAGTACTTC. Amino acid sequence: CASSDGTGGAETQYF.

The V and J genes are TRBV18 and TRBJ2-5; TRBD1 might be the D (6 bases). Germline V gene lookup returns CDR1 KGHSH and CDR2 LQKENI. With 0 bases removed from V and 9 bases from J, the gap between germline ends came to 20 bases. This CDR3 comprises 16 residues. Written as DNA, the CDR3 is TGTGCCAGCTCACCACCGTTAAGGGGGTTTGGTGAGGCCCAGTACTTC. Residues: CASSPPLRGFGEAQYF.

In its sample, this clonotype was seen a few times. J is TRBJ2-7 and V is TRBV2, with D perhaps TRBD1 (5 bases). Trimming took 5 bases from V and 2 from J, leaving 10 bases between them. CDR1 is SNHLY and CDR2 is FYNNEI in the germline V gene. The CDR3 spans 13 residues. The CDR3 reads CASSRQTTYEQYF. CDR3 coding DNA: TGTGCCAGCAGTAGACAGACCACCTACGAGCAGTACTTC. The full variable domain, completed using reference TRBV2 and TRBJ2-7, is EPEVTQTPSHQVTQMGQEVILRCVPISNHLYFYWYRQILGQKVEFLVSFYNNEISEKSEIFDDQFSVERPDGSNFTLKIRSTKLEDSAMYFCASSRQTTYEQYFGPGTRLTVT.

The CDR3 nucleotides read TGTGCCAGCTCACCACCGGGCAGGGGTTTCGCAGATACGCAGTATTTT. The encoded protein is CASSPPGRGFADTQYF. This chain uses TRBV18 with TRBJ2-3, with D perhaps TRBD1 (6 bases). The V end lost 0 bases, the J end lost 4 bases, and 14 bases lay between the germline ends. Per the germline V gene, CDR1 is KGHSH and CDR2 is LQKENI. This CDR3 contains 16 residues. Full variable domain (remainder filled in from reference TRBV18 and TRBJ2-3): NAGVMQNPRHLVRRRGQEARLRCSPMKGHSHVYWYRQLPEEGLKFMVYLQKENIIDESGMPKERFSAEFPKEGPSILRIQQVVRGDSAAYFCASSPPGRGFADTQYFGPGTRLTVL.

This clonotype was counted between two and nine times. The chain carries TRBV20-1 and TRBJ2-7; the match to TRBD1 covers 8 bases. The CDR3 consists of 13 residues. Germline CDR1 and CDR2: DFQATT and SNEGSKA (reference sequence). Trimming removed 5 bases from V and 4 bases from J; junction bases left unmatched: 7. For the CDR3, the DNA is TGCAGTGCTCCCCGTCGGACAGGGTACGAGCAGTACTTC. Translation gives CSAPRRTGYEQYF.

V usage is TRBV12-3 or TRBV12-4 and J usage is TRBJ2-1, with TRBD2 identical over 8 bases. This CDR3 spans 16 amino acids. Losses at the gene ends were 6 bases for V and 4 bases for J; bases not matched to a gene: 11. CDR3 sequence (DNA): TGTGCCAGCAGCCTCCTTGGCGGGGGGTTATACAATGAGCAGTTCTTC. Amino acids: CASSLLGGGLYNEQFF.

The chain joins TRBV29-1 to TRBJ2-1; possible D gene TRBD2, 6 bases. Germline lookup yields CDR1 SQVTM and CDR2 ANQGSEA. This CDR3 contains 12 residues. V shed 8 bases and J shed 3 bases, with 11 bases lying between them. This CDR3 reads CSLGTYYNEQFF. In nucleotides, the CDR3 is TGCAGCTTAGGGACTTACTACAATGAGCAGTTCTTC.

This clonotype was seen a handful of times. This chain connects TRBV20-1 to TRBJ2-7; 9 nucleotides line up with TRBD1. V lost 6 bases to trimming and J lost 2 bases; unmatched junction nucleotides: 11. CDR3 length equals 15 residues. From germline, CDR1 is DFQATT and CDR2 SNEGSKA (reference sequence). As DNA, the CDR3 is TGCAGTGCCACGCCCCGGACAGGGGCGGCCTACGAGCAGTACTTC. It specifies CSATPRTGAAYEQYF.